Listed below are T cell receptor beta chains from one sample, sequenced in a study of blood T cell repertoires in COVID-19. Sequencing was performed with immunoSEQ multiplex PCR; in TCRdb, only in-frame clones are kept and a portion is missing. This repertoire shows about 440,000 clones, about nine tenths found once; its top ten account for approximately 0.55%. Sequenced input: PBMCs or T cells enriched from blood (not recorded which). The receptors were gathered from a man younger than 30 who had recovered from COVID-19. The CDR3 runs from the conserved cysteine through the conserved F or W. A D gene is named only where the DNA matches it firmly. Only some rows state a clone size, as once, few, many or a class for expanded clones.

clone size,D gene,J gene,V gene,CDR3 DNA,CDR3 protein
once,TRBD2,TRBJ2-3,TRBV5-1,TGCGCCAGCAGCTTGGAGGCAGCGGGGGTCACAGATACGCAGTATTTT,CASSLEAAGVTDTQYF
.,.,TRBJ1-6,TRBV19,TGTGCCAGTAAAAGTCTAGCGGCTTCGGGTTCACCCCTCCACTTT,CASKSLAASGSPLHF
.,TRBD1,TRBJ1-2,TRBV10-3,TGTGCCATCACCGAAGGGACAGGGGTATTCAATGGCTACACCTTC,CAITEGTGVFNGYTF
once,TRBD2,TRBJ2-1,TRBV6-5,TGTGCCAGCAGTTACGGGCTAGCGGGAGTGGATGAGCAGTTCTTC,CASSYGLAGVDEQFF
once,.,TRBJ1-1,TRBV2,TGTGCCAGCAGTGACCGAGGGGGTACTGAAGCTTTCTTT,CASSDRGGTEAFF
.,.,TRBJ1-1,TRBV28,TGTGCCAGCAGTTTGCTTAGGGGCACCCCTGAAGCTTTCTTT,CASSLLRGTPEAFF
.,.,TRBJ1-1,TRBV5-6,TGTGCCAGCAGCCCGGGAGTGAACACTGAAGCTTTCTTT,CASSPGVNTEAFF
.,.,TRBJ1-2,TRBV20-1,TGCAGTGCTAGTGGTAGGGAGGCTAACTATGGCTACACCTTC,CSASGREANYGYTF
.,TRBD1,TRBJ1-5,TRBV28,TGTGCCAGCAGTTTCGGACAGGTGGTCAGCAATCAGCCCCAGCATTTT,CASSFGQVVSNQPQHF
.,TRBD1,TRBJ2-2,TRBV12-3/TRBV12-4,TGTGCCAGCAGCTGGGACAGTCCCGGGGAGCTGTTTTTT,CASSWDSPGELFF
.,.,TRBJ2-3,TRBV9,TGTGCCAGCAGCCCAGAACCGTCAGATACGCAGTATTTT,CASSPEPSDTQYF
.,.,TRBJ1-2,TRBV6-5,TGTGCCAGCACCATTCGGACTCCTAACTATGGCTACACCTTC,CASTIRTPNYGYTF
.,TRBD2,TRBJ2-7,TRBV19,TGTGCCAGTAGTATAGAGGGTGGACTAGCGGGATCCTACGAGCAGTACTTC,CASSIEGGLAGSYEQYF
few,TRBD1,TRBJ1-3,TRBV2,TGTGCCAGCAGCCCGGACAGGGCTGGAAACACCATATATTTT,CASSPDRAGNTIYF
.,.,TRBJ2-7,TRBV29-1,TGCAGCGTTGGGGCAGGGTACGAGCAGTACTTC,CSVGAGYEQYF
.,TRBD1,TRBJ1-2,TRBV18,TGTGCCAGCTCCACCGGGACAGATGGCTACACCTTC,CASSTGTDGYTF
.,TRBD2,TRBJ2-2,TRBV9,TGTGCCAGCAGCGTGAGCGGGGTAACCGGGGAGCTGTTTTTT,CASSVSGVTGELFF
.,TRBD1,TRBJ1-1,TRBV7-6,TGTGCCAGCAGCTTAGCTCCGGGCCAGACAGGGCGGAACACTGAAGCTTTCTTT,CASSLAPGQTGRNTEAFF
.,TRBD1,TRBJ1-6,TRBV6-5,TGTGCCAGCAGTAGTTACAGGGGGACTTCACCCCTCCACTTT,CASSSYRGTSPLHF
.,TRBD1,TRBJ1-6,TRBV5-1,TGCGCCAGCCGGGACAGTGTCAATTCACCCCTCCACTTT,CASRDSVNSPLHF
.,.,TRBJ2-7,TRBV4-1,TGCGCCAGCAGCCAAGGGCTGAAAAATCCCTACGAGCAGTACTTC,CASSQGLKNPYEQYF
.,.,TRBJ1-3,TRBV4-1,TGCGCCAGCAGTCCGGACAGCTCTGGAAACACCATATATTTT,CASSPDSSGNTIYF
.,.,TRBJ2-5,TRBV13,TGTGCCAGCAGCTCCAAGGGGGAGACCCAGTACTTC,CASSSKGETQYF
.,TRBD1,TRBJ1-2,TRBV5-1,TGCGCCAGCAGCTCAAACCACGAACAGGGGTTAAGCTATGGCTACACCTTC,CASSSNHEQGLSYGYTF
.,.,TRBJ1-2,TRBV7-3,TGTGCCAGCAGCTTACAGCGGGGGCGCGGAGGCAACTATGGCTACACCTTC,CASSLQRGRGGNYGYTF
.,TRBD2,TRBJ2-3,TRBV13,TGTGCCAGCAGCTTCACTAGCGTTGGTCCTACGCAGTATTTT,CASSFTSVGPTQYF
.,TRBD1,TRBJ1-2,TRBV4-1,TGCGCCAGCAGCCAGTACCACAGGGGGATTAATGGCTACACCTTC,CASSQYHRGINGYTF
.,.,TRBJ1-1,TRBV5-5,TGTGCCAGCAGCGAAACCTACAGGGCTTCAGCTTTCTTT,CASSETYRASAFF
.,.,TRBJ2-3,TRBV21-1,TGTGCCAGCAGCAAAGCCCGGACAGGCGATAGCACAGATACGCAGTATTTT,CASSKARTGDSTDTQYF
.,.,TRBJ1-6,TRBV27,TGTGCCAGCAGTCCGAGGGGGGGTATGGGTTGGAACTATAATTCACCCCTCCACTTT,CASSPRGGMGWNYNSPLHF
once,.,TRBJ1-6,TRBV6-5,TGTGCCAGCAGTTCTTATCCCAGGTCACCCCTCCACTTT,CASSSYPRSPLHF
.,.,TRBJ1-3,TRBV7-9,TGTGCCAGCAGCGCAGCGCCCGCTGGAAACACCATATATTTT,CASSAAPAGNTIYF
few,.,TRBJ2-3,TRBV4-1,TGCGCCAGCAGCCAAGATCTCGGGAACTCCGCTTGGAAGTATTTT,CASSQDLGNSAWKYF
few,.,TRBJ1-3,TRBV5-1,TGCGCCAGCAAGGGGGACGGAAACACCATATATTTT,CASKGDGNTIYF
.,.,TRBJ2-3,TRBV30,TGTGCCTGGAGTGTAGGGCCCAACAGGGATACGCAGTATTTT,CAWSVGPNRDTQYF
.,.,TRBJ1-5,TRBV3-1/TRBV3-2,TGTGCCAGCAGCCAAGAATCGGAGAAACCCCATTTT,CASSQESEKPHF
.,TRBD2,TRBJ2-1,TRBV5-4,TGTGCCAGCAGCCGGGAGGGACCTTCCAATGAGCAGTTCTTC,CASSREGPSNEQFF
.,.,TRBJ1-3,TRBV15,TGTGCCACCAGCAGTGACACCAGCTCTGGAAACACCATATATTTT,CATSSDTSSGNTIYF
.,TRBD2,TRBJ2-7,TRBV28,TGTGCCAGCAGTTCGTCTTTAGGGAGGGAACCCTACGAGCAGTACTTC,CASSSSLGREPYEQYF
.,.,TRBJ1-5,TRBV7-9,TGTGCCAGCAGCTTTAACAATCAGCCCCAGCATTTT,CASSFNNQPQHF
once,TRBD1,TRBJ1-4,TRBV29-1,TGCAGCGCTAGGACAGGGGGCGGCGGGGATGAAAAACTGTTTTTT,CSARTGGGGDEKLFF